This is a list of T cell receptor beta chains from one sample in a study of cytomegalovirus exposure and HLA in healthy donors. Clones were sequenced by immunoSEQ multiplex PCR, and TCRdb holds only the in-frame ones, with some missing. The data contain 150,000 or so clones, over 70% of them singletons. Sequencing was carried out using PBMCs. These receptors were obtained from a man between 25 and 39 years old in good health and CMV-seronegative. The CDR3 runs from the conserved cysteine through the conserved F or W. D genes are given only for firm matches. The size entry is marked missing in some rows and otherwise reads once, few, many or a size class.

NA	NA	TRBV19	TRBJ1-3	TGTGCCAGTAGGACCAGGACAGCCCCTGGAAACACCATATATTTT	CASRTRTAPGNTIYF
NA	NA	TRBV5-1	TRBJ2-5	TGCGCCAGCAGCTTGGAGGGGACTGAGCAAGAGACCCAGTACTTC	CASSLEGTEQETQYF
NA	NA	TRBV19	TRBJ1-2	TGTGCCAGTAGTCATCCTAACTATGGCTACACCTTC	CASSHPNYGYTF
NA	NA	TRBV2	TRBJ2-5	TGTGCCAGCACGGAGGCCCGTCAAGAGACCCAGTACTTC	CASTEARQETQYF
NA	TRBD2	TRBV9	TRBJ2-3	TGTGCCAGCAGCGTAGAGGATAGCGGGGGCCTCACAGATACGCAGTATTTT	CASSVEDSGGLTDTQYF
NA	NA	TRBV10-3	TRBJ2-7	TGTGCCATCGGGAGACCCGGGTCCTCCTACGAGCAGTACTTC	CAIGRPGSSYEQYF
few	NA	TRBV5-1	TRBJ1-2	TGCGCCAGCAGCTTGGGACAGGCATCAGCTAACTATGGCTACCCCTTC	CASSLGQASANYGYPF
NA	TRBD2	TRBV15	TRBJ2-2	TGTGCCACCAGCGGGGGTCTAACGGGGGGGCCGGGCGGGGAGCTGTTTTTT	CATSGGLTGGPGGELFF
NA	NA	TRBV5-4	TRBJ2-3	TGTGCCAGCAGGCAGGGAATTGGCACAGATACGCAGTATTTT	CASRQGIGTDTQYF
NA	TRBD1	TRBV5-6	TRBJ1-5	TGTGCCAGCAGCCGGTACAGGGGTGACGAAGATCAGCCCCAGCATTTT	CASSRYRGDEDQPQHF
NA	NA	TRBV27	TRBJ1-6	TGTGCCAGCAGTTTAATTGCGGACACCAATAATTCACCCCTCCACTTT	CASSLIADTNNSPLHF
NA	TRBD1	TRBV5-5	TRBJ2-1	TGTGCCAGCACCCAGGGAACAGGGGGTGTCGATGAGCAGTTCTTC	CASTQGTGGVDEQFF
NA	TRBD1	TRBV7-2	TRBJ1-6	TGTGCCAGCAGCGCACGGGGACAGGGAGGATCACCCCTCCACTTT	CASSARGQGGSPLHF
NA	NA	TRBV18	TRBJ1-5	TGTGCCAGCTCACCACCGGGCCAAGGCGGGGGCCAGCCCCAGAATTTT	CASSPPGQGGGQPQNF
NA	NA	TRBV30	TRBJ2-5	TGTGCCTGGGAACAGATCTCAGGTGGGACCCAGTACTTC	CAWEQISGGTQYF
NA	NA	TRBV7-9	TRBJ1-1	TGTGCCAGCAGCGCATTGTCCGATGCGGGTAACACTGAAGCTTTCTTT	CASSALSDAGNTEAFF
NA	NA	TRBV2	TRBJ2-7	TGTGCCAGCAGTGAAAACGGCTACGAGCAGTACTTC	CASSENGYEQYF
NA	NA	TRBV30	TRBJ1-6	TGTGCCTGGAGCGTGGAGGGGGGGGATTCACCCCTCCACTTT	CAWSVEGGDSPLHF
NA	NA	TRBV30	TRBJ1-2	TGTGCCTGGAGTATGGAGGGGCGGGTTGGCTACACCTTC	CAWSMEGRVGYTF
NA	NA	TRBV6-4	TRBJ2-7	TGTGCCAGCAGTGGAACACCCACCACCGAGCAGTACTTC	CASSGTPTTEQYF
few	TRBD2	TRBV7-9	TRBJ2-5	TGTGCCAGCAGCTTAGATAGTGAAGGCGGGGGTTTCCAAGAGACCCAGTACTTC	CASSLDSEGGGFQETQYF
NA	TRBD2	TRBV11-2	TRBJ2-7	TGTGCCAGCAGCTTAACAAGGCCTGGGGCGGGGGGTGTGGGTGAGCAGTACTTC	CASSLTRPGAGGVGEQYF
NA	NA	TRBV28	TRBJ2-2	TGTGCCAGCAGTTTATTCGGTTCGAACACCGGGGAGCTGTTTTTT	CASSLFGSNTGELFF
NA	NA	TRBV7-9	TRBJ2-1	TGTGCCAGCAGCTTACGGGGGTGGGGATACAATGAGCAGTTCTTC	CASSLRGWGYNEQFF
NA	TRBD1	TRBV27	TRBJ1-5	TGTGCCAGCAGTTTAAGGACAGGGGCGAGCAATCAGCCCCAGCATTTT	CASSLRTGASNQPQHF
NA	NA	TRBV6-1	TRBJ1-6	TGTGCCAGCAGTGAATCAAATAATTCACCCCTCCACTTT	CASSESNNSPLHF
NA	TRBD1	TRBV19	TRBJ2-7	TGTGCCAGTAGTCCCGGGACAGGTGCCTACGAGCAGTACTTC	CASSPGTGAYEQYF
NA	NA	TRBV6-1	TRBJ2-7	TGTGCCAGCAGTGAAGCGGGGGGGCGGAACGAGCAGTACTTC	CASSEAGGRNEQYF
NA	NA	TRBV5-1	TRBJ2-3	TGCGCCAGCAGCCTCAGGGGTCTCGGCACAGATACGCAGTATTTT	CASSLRGLGTDTQYF
NA	NA	TRBV6-1	TRBJ1-6	TGTGCCAGCAGTGAAGCCACAGGCCCTAATTCACCCCTCCACTTT	CASSEATGPNSPLHF
NA	NA	TRBV5-1	TRBJ2-7	TGCGCCAGCAGCTTGGATTACTACGAGCAGTACTTC	CASSLDYYEQYF
NA	TRBD1	TRBV18	TRBJ1-1	TGTGCCAGCTCACCGGGACAGGGTCGGAACACTGAAGCTTTCTTT	CASSPGQGRNTEAFF
NA	TRBD2	TRBV9	TRBJ2-3	TGTGCCAGCAGCGTAGGGCTAGCGGGAAGGGGGGATACGCAGTATTTT	CASSVGLAGRGDTQYF
few	TRBD1	TRBV6-5	TRBJ1-1	TGTGCCAGCAGTTACGGCGACAGGGGGGTGAACACTGAAGCTTTCTTT	CASSYGDRGVNTEAFF
NA	NA	TRBV21-1	TRBJ2-3	TGTGCCAGCAGCAAAGGCAAGGAGACAGATACGCAGTATTTT	CASSKGKETDTQYF
NA	NA	TRBV6-4	TRBJ2-5	TGTGCCAGCAGTGAGGGCACCGCGGAGACCCAGTACTTC	CASSEGTAETQYF
few	TRBD1	TRBV4-3	TRBJ1-2	TGCGCCAGCAGCCAAGCGATGACAGGGGCCACGGCCCTTGGCTACACCTTC	CASSQAMTGATALGYTF
NA	NA	TRBV10-3	TRBJ2-2	TGTGCCATCAGAGCCGGGACACAAACCGGGGAGCTGTTTTTT	CAIRAGTQTGELFF
few	TRBD1	TRBV7-3	TRBJ2-5	TGTGCCAGCAGCCCGGACAGGCGAGGGACCCAGTACTTC	CASSPDRRGTQYF
NA	NA	TRBV14	TRBJ2-7	TGTGCCAGCAGCCAAGATCCGAGCTACGAGCAGTACTTC	CASSQDPSYEQYF
NA	NA	TRBV5-6	TRBJ2-5	TGTGCCAGCAGCACCTCCGGGACAAAAGAGACCCAGTACTTC	CASSTSGTKETQYF
few	TRBD1	TRBV18	TRBJ1-2	TGTGCCAGCTCACCACTTACCGGGACAGACTATGGCTACCCCTTC	CASSPLTGTDYGYPF
NA	NA	TRBV19	TRBJ1-6	TGTGCCAGTAGTATAGATGGAGGGCGAAATAATTCACCCCTCCACTTT	CASSIDGGRNNSPLHF
NA	TRBD1	TRBV28	TRBJ1-1	TGTGCCAGCGCGACAGGGGCTGAAGCTTTCTTT	CASATGAEAFF
NA	TRBD1	TRBV29-1	TRBJ1-3	TGCAGCGACTTGGACAGGGCTGGAAACACCATATATTTT	CSDLDRAGNTIYF
NA	NA	TRBV5-4	TRBJ2-3	TGTGCCAGCAGCCGAGGCGGGTCCACAGATACGCAGTATTTT	CASSRGGSTDTQYF
NA	TRBD1	TRBV9	TRBJ2-2	TGTGCCAGCAGCTCATACCCAGGGGGTCGCACCGGGGAGCTGTTTTTT	CASSSYPGGRTGELFF
NA	NA	TRBV9	TRBJ2-7	TGTGCCAGCAGCGTAGAGCAGGGTTTCCACGAGCAGTACTTC	CASSVEQGFHEQYF
few	NA	TRBV6-5	TRBJ2-7	TGTGCCAGCAGTTACAACTTTCCTCAGGGTCACGAGCAGTACTTC	CASSYNFPQGHEQYF
few	NA	TRBV27	TRBJ2-1	TGTGCCAGCAGTTTATATGGCTACAGGGTTGGTTCCTACAATGAGCAGTTCTTC	CASSLYGYRVGSYNEQFF
NA	TRBD1	TRBV6-5	TRBJ2-7	TGTGCCAGCAGGCCCGGGACAGGGTACGAGCAGTACTTC	CASRPGTGYEQYF
once	NA	TRBV5-6	TRBJ2-5	TGTGCCAGCAGCTTGGGCCTTATGGCGGGGCAAGAGACCCAGTACTTC	CASSLGLMAGQETQYF
NA	TRBD2	TRBV29-1	TRBJ2-7	TGCAGCGTTGAACCCAGCGGGACCAACGAGCAGTACTTC	CSVEPSGTNEQYF
NA	TRBD1	TRBV6-1	TRBJ2-5	TGTGCCACCGGACAGGGGGCGGAGGAGCAGTACTTC	CATGQGAEEQYF
NA	NA	TRBV5-4	TRBJ2-5	TGTGCCAGCAGCTTCCACGGACAGCAAGAGACCCAGTACTTC	CASSFHGQQETQYF
NA	TRBD2	TRBV2	TRBJ2-1	TGTGCCAGCAAGCCCGATAGCGGGCCTTCCTCCTACAATGAGCAGTTCTTC	CASKPDSGPSSYNEQFF
few	TRBD2	TRBV5-4	TRBJ2-2	TGTGCCAGCAGCTCGGGACTAGCGAACACCGGGGAGCTGTTTTTT	CASSSGLANTGELFF
NA	NA	TRBV6-5	TRBJ1-3	TGTGCCAGCAGTTACCGAGGCTCTGGAAACACCATATATTTT	CASSYRGSGNTIYF
NA	TRBD2	TRBV5-6	TRBJ2-3	TGTGCCAGCAGGTTAATGAGTCCTAGCGGGGTTTTTAGCACAGATACGCAGTATTTT	CASRLMSPSGVFSTDTQYF
few	TRBD2	TRBV5-1	TRBJ2-3	TGCGCCAGCAGCTGGGGCGGGAGTACCACAGATACGCAGTATTTT	CASSWGGSTTDTQYF